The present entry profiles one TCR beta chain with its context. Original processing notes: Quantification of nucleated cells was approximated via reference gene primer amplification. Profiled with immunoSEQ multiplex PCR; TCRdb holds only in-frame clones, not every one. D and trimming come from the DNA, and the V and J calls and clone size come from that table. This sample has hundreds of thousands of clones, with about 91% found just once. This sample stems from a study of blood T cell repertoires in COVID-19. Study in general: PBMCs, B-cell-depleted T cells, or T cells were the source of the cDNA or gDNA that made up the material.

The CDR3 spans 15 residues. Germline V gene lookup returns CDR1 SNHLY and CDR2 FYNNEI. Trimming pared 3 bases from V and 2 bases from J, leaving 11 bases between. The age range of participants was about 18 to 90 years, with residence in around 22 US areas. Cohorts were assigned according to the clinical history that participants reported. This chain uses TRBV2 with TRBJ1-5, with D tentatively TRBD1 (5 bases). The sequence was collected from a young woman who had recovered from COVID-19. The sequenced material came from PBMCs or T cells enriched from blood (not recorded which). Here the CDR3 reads CASSEGGIGNQPQHF. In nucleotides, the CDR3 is TGTGCCAGCAGTGAGGGGGGGATTGGCAATCAGCCCCAGCATTTT. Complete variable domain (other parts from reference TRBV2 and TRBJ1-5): EPEVTQTPSHQVTQMGQEVILRCVPISNHLYFYWYRQILGQKVEFLVSFYNNEISEKSEIFDDQFSVERPDGSNFTLKIRSTKLEDSAMYFCASSEGGIGNQPQHFGDGTRLSIL.